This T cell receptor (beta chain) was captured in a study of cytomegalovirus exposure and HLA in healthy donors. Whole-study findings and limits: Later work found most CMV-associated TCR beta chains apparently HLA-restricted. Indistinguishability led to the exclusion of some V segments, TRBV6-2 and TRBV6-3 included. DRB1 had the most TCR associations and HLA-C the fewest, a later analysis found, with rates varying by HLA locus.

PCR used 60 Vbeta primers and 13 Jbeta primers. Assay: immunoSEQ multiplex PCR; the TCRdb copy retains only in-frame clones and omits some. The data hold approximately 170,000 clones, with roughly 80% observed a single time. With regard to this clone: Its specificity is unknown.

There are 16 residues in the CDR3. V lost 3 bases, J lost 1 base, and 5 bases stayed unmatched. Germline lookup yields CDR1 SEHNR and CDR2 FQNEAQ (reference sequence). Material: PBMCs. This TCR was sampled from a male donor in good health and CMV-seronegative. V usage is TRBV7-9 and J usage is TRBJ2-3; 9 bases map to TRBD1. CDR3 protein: CASSFGTGSGTDTQYF. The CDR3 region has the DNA TGTGCCAGCAGCTTCGGGACAGGGAGTGGCACAGATACGCAGTATTTT.